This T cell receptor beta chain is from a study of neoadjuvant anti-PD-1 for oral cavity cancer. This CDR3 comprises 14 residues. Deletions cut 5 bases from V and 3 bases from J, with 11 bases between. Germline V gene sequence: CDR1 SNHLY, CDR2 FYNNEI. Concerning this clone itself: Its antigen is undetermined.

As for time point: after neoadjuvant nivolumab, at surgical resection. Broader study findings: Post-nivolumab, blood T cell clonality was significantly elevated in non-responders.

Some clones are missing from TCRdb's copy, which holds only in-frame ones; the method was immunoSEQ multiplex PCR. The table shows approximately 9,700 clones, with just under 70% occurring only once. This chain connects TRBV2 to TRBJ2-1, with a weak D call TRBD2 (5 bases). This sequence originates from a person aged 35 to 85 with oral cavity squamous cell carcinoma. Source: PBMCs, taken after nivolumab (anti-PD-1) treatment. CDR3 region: CASSKAGFYNEQFF. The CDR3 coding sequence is TGTGCCAGCAGTAAGGCGGGTTTCTACAATGAGCAGTTCTTC. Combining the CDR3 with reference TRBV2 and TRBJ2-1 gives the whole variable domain EPEVTQTPSHQVTQMGQEVILRCVPISNHLYFYWYRQILGQKVEFLVSFYNNEISEKSEIFDDQFSVERPDGSNFTLKIRSTKLEDSAMYFCASSKAGFYNEQFFGPGTRLTVL.